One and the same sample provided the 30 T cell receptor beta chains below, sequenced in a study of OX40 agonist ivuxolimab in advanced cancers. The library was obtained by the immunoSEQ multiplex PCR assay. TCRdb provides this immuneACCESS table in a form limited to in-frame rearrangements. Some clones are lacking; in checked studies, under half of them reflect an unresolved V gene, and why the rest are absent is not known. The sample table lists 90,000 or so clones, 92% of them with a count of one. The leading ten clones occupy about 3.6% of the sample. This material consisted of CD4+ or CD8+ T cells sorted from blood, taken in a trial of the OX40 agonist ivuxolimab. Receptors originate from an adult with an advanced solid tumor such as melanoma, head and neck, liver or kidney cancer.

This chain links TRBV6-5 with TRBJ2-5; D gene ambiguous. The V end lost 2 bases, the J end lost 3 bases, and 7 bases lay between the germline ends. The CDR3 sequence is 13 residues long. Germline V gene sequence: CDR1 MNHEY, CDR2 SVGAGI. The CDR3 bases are TGTGCCAGCAGTTACGCAGTGGAAGAGACCCAGTACTTC. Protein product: CASSYAVEETQYF.

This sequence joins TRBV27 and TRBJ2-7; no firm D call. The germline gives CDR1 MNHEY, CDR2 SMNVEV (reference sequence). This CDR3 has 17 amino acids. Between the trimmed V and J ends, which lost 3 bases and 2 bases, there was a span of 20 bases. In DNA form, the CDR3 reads TGTGCCAGCAGTTTTTCTTCTCCGTATCATACGGCCTACGAGCAGTACTTC. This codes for CASSFSSPYHTAYEQYF.

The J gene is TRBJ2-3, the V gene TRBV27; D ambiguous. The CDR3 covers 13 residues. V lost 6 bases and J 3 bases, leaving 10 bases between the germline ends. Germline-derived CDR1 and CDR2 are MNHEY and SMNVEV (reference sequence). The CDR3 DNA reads TGTGCCAGCAGCCAGGACCTAACAGATACGCAGTATTTT. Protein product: CASSQDLTDTQYF.

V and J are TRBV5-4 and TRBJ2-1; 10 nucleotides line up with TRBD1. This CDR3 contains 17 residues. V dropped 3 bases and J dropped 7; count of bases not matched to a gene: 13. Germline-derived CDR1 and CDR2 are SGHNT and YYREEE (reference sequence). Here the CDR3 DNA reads TGTGCCAGCAGCTGGGACTTCCGGGACAGGGGATTAAATGAGCAGTTCTTC. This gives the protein CASSWDFRDRGLNEQFF.

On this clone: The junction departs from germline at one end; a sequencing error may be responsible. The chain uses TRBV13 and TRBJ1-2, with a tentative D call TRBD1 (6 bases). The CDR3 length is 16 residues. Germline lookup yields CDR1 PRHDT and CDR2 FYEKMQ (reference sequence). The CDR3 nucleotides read TGTGCCAGCAGCCTAGGGCTTACGGGGGGCGTAGGCGGCTACACCTTC. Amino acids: CASSLGLTGGVGGYTF.

CDR3 residues: CASSIPRVMNTEAFF. For the CDR3, the DNA is TGTGCCAGTAGTATCCCCAGGGTTATGAACACTGAAGCTTTCTTT. This rearrangement joins TRBV19 to TRBJ1-1; the D gene is possibly TRBD1 (5 bases). The V gene lost 3 bases and the J gene lost 0 bases, with 11 bases spanning the gap. The CDR3 sequence is 15 residues long. Germline V gene data show CDR1 as LNHDA and CDR2 as SQIVND (reference sequence).

The CDR3 nucleotides read TGTGCCAGCAGTTACCCGACAGGAGAAGGCTACACCTTC. It is translated as CASSYPTGEGYTF. This chain connects TRBV6-5 to TRBJ1-2; tentatively, D is TRBD1 (6 bases). The CDR3 covers 13 residues. V dropped 2 bases and J dropped 8 bases, with 12 bases sitting between them. Germline CDR1 MNHEY, CDR2 SVGAGI.

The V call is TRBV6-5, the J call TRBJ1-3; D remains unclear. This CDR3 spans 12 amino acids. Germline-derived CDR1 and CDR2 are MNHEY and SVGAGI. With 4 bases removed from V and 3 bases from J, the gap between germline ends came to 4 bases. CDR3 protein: CASSFDGNTIYF. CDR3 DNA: TGTGCCAGCAGTTTCGATGGAAACACCATATATTTT.

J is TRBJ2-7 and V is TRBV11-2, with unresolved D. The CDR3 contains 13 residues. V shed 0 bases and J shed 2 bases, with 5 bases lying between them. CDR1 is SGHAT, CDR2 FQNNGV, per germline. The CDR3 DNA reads TGTGCCAGCAGCTTAGACCCCCCCTACGAGCAGTACTTC. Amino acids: CASSLDPPYEQYF. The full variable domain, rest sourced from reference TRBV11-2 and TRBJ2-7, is EAGVAQSPRYKIIEKRQSVAFWCNPISGHATLYWYQQILGQGPKLLIQFQNNGVVDDSQLPKDRFSAERLKGVDSTLKIQPAKLEDSAVYLCASSLDPPYEQYFGPGTRLTVT.

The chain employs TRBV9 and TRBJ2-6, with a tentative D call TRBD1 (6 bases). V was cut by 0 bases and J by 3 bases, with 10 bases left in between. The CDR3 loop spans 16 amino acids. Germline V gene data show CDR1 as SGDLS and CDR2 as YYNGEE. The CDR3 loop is CASSVVSGVGANVLTF. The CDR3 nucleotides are TGTGCCAGCAGCGTAGTTTCAGGGGTTGGGGCCAACGTCCTGACTTTC.

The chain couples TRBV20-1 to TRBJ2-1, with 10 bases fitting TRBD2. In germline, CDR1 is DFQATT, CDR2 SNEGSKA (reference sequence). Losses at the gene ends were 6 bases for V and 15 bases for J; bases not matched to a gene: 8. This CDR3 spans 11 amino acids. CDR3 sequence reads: CSANSGGAVFF. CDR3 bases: TGCAGTGCGAACAGCGGGGGGGCGGTGTTCTTC.

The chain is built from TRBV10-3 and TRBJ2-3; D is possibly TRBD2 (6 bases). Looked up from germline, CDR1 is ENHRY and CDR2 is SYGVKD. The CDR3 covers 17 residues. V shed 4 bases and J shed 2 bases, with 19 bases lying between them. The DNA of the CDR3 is TGTGCCATCAGTGGCCCGGGACTCCTGGGACCCACAGATACGCAGTATTTT. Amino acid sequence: CAISGPGLLGPTDTQYF.

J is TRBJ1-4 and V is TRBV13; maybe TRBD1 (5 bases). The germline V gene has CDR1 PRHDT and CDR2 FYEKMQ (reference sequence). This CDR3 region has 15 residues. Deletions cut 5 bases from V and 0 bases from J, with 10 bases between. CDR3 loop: CASSKGDATNEKLFF. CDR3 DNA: TGTGCCAGCAGCAAAGGGGACGCAACTAATGAAAAACTGTTTTTT.

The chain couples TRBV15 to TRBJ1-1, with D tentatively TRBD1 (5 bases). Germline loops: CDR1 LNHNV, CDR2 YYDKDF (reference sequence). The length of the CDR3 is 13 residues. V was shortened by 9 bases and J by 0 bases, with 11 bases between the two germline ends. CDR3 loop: CATRDAMNTEAFF. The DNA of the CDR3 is TGTGCCACTAGGGACGCAATGAACACTGAAGCTTTCTTT.

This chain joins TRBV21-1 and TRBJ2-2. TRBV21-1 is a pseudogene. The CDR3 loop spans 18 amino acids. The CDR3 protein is CASSKEGPYGANTGELFF. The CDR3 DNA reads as TGTGCCAGCAGCAAAGAAGGGCCATATGGAGCGAACACCGGGGAGCTGTTTTTT.

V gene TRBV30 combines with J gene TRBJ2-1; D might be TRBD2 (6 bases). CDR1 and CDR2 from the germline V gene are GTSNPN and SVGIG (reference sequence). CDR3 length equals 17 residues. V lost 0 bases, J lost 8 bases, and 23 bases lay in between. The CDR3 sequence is CAWSVRGFYGAVYEQFF. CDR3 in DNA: TGTGCCTGGAGTGTCCGGGGGTTCTACGGGGCTGTATATGAGCAGTTCTTC.

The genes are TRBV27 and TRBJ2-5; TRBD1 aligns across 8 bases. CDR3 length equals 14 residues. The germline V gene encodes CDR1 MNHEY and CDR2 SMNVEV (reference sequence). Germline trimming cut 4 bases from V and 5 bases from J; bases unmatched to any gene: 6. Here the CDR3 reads CASSWQGASETQYF. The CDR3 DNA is TGTGCCAGCAGTTGGCAGGGGGCTTCGGAGACCCAGTACTTC.

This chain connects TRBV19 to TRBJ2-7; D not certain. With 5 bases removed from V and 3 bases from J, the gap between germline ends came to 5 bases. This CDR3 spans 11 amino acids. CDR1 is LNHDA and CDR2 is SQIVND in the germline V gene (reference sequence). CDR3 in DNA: TGTGCCAGTAGTTGGGGCTACGAGCAGTACTTC. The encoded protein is CASSWGYEQYF.

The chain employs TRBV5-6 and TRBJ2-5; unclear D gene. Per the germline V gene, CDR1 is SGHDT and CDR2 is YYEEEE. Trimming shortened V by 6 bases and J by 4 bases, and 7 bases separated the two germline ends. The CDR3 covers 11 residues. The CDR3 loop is CASILGETQYF. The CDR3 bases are TGTGCCAGCATCCTTGGAGAGACCCAGTACTTC.

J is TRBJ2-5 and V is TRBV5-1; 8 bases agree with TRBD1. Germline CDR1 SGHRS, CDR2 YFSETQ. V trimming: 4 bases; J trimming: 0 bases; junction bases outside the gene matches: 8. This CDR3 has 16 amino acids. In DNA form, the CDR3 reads TGCGCCAGCAGCCCTGTGACAGGGGCCTACCAAGAGACCCAGTACTTC. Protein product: CASSPVTGAYQETQYF.

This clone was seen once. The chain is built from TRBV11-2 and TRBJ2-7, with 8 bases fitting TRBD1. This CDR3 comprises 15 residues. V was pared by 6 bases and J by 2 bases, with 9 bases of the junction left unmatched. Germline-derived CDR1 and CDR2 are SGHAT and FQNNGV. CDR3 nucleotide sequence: TGTGCCAGCAGTCCAGGGACAGGTCCTACCTACGAGCAGTACTTC. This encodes CASSPGTGPTYEQYF.

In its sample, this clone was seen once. The CDR3 coding sequence is TGTGCCAGTAGTATCGGCCAGGGGGACTACGAGCAGTACTTC. Translation gives CASSIGQGDYEQYF. V is TRBV19 and J is TRBJ2-7; 7 bases are a match to TRBD1. Germline CDR1 LNHDA, CDR2 SQIVND (reference sequence). CDR3 length: 14 amino acids. V lost 3 bases to trimming and J lost 3 bases; unmatched junction nucleotides: 5.

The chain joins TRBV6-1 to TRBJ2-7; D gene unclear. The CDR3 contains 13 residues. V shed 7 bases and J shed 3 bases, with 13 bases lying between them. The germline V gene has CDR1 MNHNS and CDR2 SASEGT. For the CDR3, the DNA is TGTGCCAGCACCATGAACGACCGCTACGAGCAGTACTTC. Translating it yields CASTMNDRYEQYF.

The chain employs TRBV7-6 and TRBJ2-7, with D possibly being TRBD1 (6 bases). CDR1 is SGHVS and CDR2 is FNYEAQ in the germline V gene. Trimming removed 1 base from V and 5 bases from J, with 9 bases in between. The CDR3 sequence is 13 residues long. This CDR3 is CASSLGGQNEQYF. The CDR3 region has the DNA TGTGCCAGCAGCTTAGGGGGACAAAACGAGCAGTACTTC.

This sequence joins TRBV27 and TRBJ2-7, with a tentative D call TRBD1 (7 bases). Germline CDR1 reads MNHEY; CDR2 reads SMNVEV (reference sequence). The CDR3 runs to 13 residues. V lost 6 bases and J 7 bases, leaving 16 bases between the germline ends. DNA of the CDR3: TGTGCCAGCAGCCCAACGACAGGGAGGGAGCAGTACTTC. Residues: CASSPTTGREQYF.

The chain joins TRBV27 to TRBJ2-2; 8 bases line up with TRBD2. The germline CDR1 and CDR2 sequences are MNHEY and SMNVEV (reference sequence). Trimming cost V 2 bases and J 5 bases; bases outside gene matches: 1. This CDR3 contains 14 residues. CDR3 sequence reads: CASSLSGGTGELFF. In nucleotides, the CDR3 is TGTGCCAGCAGTTTAAGCGGGGGAACCGGGGAGCTGTTTTTT.

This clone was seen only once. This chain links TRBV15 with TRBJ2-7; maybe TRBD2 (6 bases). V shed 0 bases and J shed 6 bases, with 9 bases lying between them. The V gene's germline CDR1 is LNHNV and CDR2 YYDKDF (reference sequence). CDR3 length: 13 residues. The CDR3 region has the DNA TGTGCCACCAGCAGAGATTGGAGGGGCGAGCAGTACTTC. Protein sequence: CATSRDWRGEQYF.

The DNA for the CDR3 is TGTGCCAGCAGCCCTACGAGCTACGAGCAGTACTTC. It specifies CASSPTSYEQYF. The chain uses TRBV6-6 and TRBJ2-7; D gene unclear. V shed 6 bases and J shed 3 bases, with 9 bases lying between them. CDR3 length: 12 residues. Germline V CDR1 and CDR2: MNHNY, SVGAGI (reference sequence).

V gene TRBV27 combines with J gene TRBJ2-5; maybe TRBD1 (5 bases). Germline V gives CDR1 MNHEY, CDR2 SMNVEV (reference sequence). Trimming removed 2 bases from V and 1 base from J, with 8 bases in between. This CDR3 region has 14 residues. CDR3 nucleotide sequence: TGTGCCAGCAGTTTAAGGGGCAGCCAAGAGACCCAGTACTTC. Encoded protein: CASSLRGSQETQYF.

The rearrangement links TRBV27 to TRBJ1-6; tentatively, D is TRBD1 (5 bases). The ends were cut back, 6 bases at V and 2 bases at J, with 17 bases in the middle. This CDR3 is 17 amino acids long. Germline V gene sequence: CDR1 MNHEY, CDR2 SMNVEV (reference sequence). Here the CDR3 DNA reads TGTGCCAGCAGACCGGGCCCCGGGACGGCCTATAATTCACCCCTCCACTTT. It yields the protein CASRPGPGTAYNSPLHF.